This entry lists 24 T cell receptor beta chains sequenced from one sample in a study of CD8 T cells in ankylosing spondylitis. MiXCR, run by TCRdb on the 5' RACE reads, gives a single entry per CDR3 protein. The data show about 340,000 distinct CDR3 sequences, roughly 15% seen once. The specimen was blood, either unsorted or a sorted T cell fraction (not recorded which). All receptors come from a male donor with ankylosing spondylitis or in good health (not recorded which).

In its sample, this clonotype was seen a few times. V is TRBV12-3 or TRBV12-4 and J is TRBJ2-1, with a possible D match to TRBD1 (5 bases). V was cut by 3 bases and J by 5 bases, with 17 bases left in between. The CDR3 length is 16 residues. The CDR3 loop is CASSFQGPRFNNEQFF. CDR3 DNA: TGTGCCAGCAGTTTCCAGGGCCCCCGCTTTAACAATGAGCAGTTCTTC.

The chain combines TRBV5-1 with TRBJ2-1; TRBD2 agrees at 7 bases. With V trimmed by 0 bases and J by 0 bases, 3 bases remained unmatched. The CDR3 is 16 amino acids. Germline V gene lookup returns CDR1 SGHRS and CDR2 YFSETQ. The CDR3 is CASSLAAGVSYNEQFF. CDR3 coding DNA: TGCGCCAGCAGCTTGGCCGCGGGAGTCTCCTACAATGAGCAGTTCTTC. Full variable domain (outside the CDR3, taken from reference TRBV5-1 and TRBJ2-1): KAGVTQTPRYLIKTRGQQVTLSCSPISGHRSVSWYQQTPGQGLQFLFEYFSETQRNKGNFPGRFSGRQFSNSRSEMNVSTLELGDSALYLCASSLAAGVSYNEQFFGPGTRLTVL.

This clonotype turned up a few times. The V call is TRBV20-1, the J call TRBJ2-7; 8 bases fit TRBD2. The V and J ends lost 0 bases and 2 bases, in that order; junction bases with no gene match: 3. The CDR3 runs 14 residues. Looked up from germline, CDR1 is DFQATT and CDR2 is SNEGSKA (reference sequence). CDR3 region: CSARDRGGAYEQYF. In nucleotides, the CDR3 is TGCAGTGCTAGAGATCGGGGGGGAGCCTACGAGCAGTACTTC.

This clonotype was detected ten times or more. The chain employs TRBV2 and TRBJ1-2; no firm D call. V gave up 2 bases and J gave up 2 bases, with 9 bases separating them. CDR3 length equals 14 residues. From germline, CDR1 is SNHLY and CDR2 FYNNEI. CDR3 in amino acids: CASSERAGNYGYTF. The CDR3, as DNA: TGTGCCAGCAGTGAAAGGGCGGGCAACTATGGCTACACCTTC. Full variable domain (outside the CDR3, taken from reference TRBV2 and TRBJ1-2): EPEVTQTPSHQVTQMGQEVILRCVPISNHLYFYWYRQILGQKVEFLVSFYNNEISEKSEIFDDQFSVERPDGSNFTLKIRSTKLEDSAMYFCASSERAGNYGYTFGSGTRLTVV.

Only a few counts were recorded for this clonotype. The gene calls are TRBV20-1 and TRBJ2-3; 9 nucleotides line up with TRBD2. With V trimmed by 4 bases and J by 6 bases, 8 bases remained unmatched. The germline V gene encodes CDR1 DFQATT and CDR2 SNEGSKA (reference sequence). CDR3 length equals 14 residues. CDR3 amino acids: CSANGGGAGDTQYF. CDR3 nucleotides: TGCAGTGCTAATGGCGGGGGGGCCGGGGATACGCAGTATTTT.

The V and J genes are TRBV30 and TRBJ2-5; D gene uncertain. V lost 3 bases and J lost 1, with 6 bases in between. There are 12 residues in the CDR3. The V gene's germline CDR1 is GTSNPN and CDR2 SVGIG (reference sequence). This chain's CDR3 is CAWRESQETQYF. The CDR3 nucleotides are TGTGCCTGGAGGGAAAGCCAAGAGACCCAGTACTTC.

The rearrangement joins TRBV19 to TRBJ1-1; D not resolved. Trimming shortened V by 9 bases and J by 7 bases, and 9 bases separated the two germline ends. Germline V CDR1 and CDR2: LNHDA, SQIVND (reference sequence). The CDR3 length is 10 residues. CDR3 DNA: TGTGCCAGCAAAAAAGGTGAAGCTTTCTTT. It codes for CASKKGEAFF.

This clonotype turned up a few times. V and J are TRBV9 and TRBJ1-1; 7 bases line up with TRBD1. V shed 3 bases, J shed 5 bases, and the junction held 10 bases outside the gene matches. Germline V gene sequence: CDR1 SGDLS, CDR2 YYNGEE. The CDR3 totals 15 residues. The CDR3 protein is CASSDMGQLITEAFF. The CDR3 DNA is TGTGCCAGCAGCGATATGGGACAGCTTATTACTGAAGCTTTCTTT. Filled out from reference TRBV9 and TRBJ1-1, the complete variable domain reads DSGVTQTPKHLITATGQRVTLRCSPRSGDLSVYWYQQSLDQGLQFLIQYYNGEERAKGNILERFSAQQFPDLHSELNLSSLELGDSALYFCASSDMGQLITEAFFGQGTRLTVV.

The CDR3: CAISESNGELFF. CDR3 sequence (DNA): TGTGCCATCAGTGAGTCCAACGGGGAGCTGTTTTTT. The V gene is TRBV10-3, the J gene TRBJ2-2; D gene unclear. The CDR3 extends over 12 amino acids. Per the germline V gene, CDR1 is ENHRY and CDR2 is SYGVKD. The V end was cut by 0 bases, the J end by 7 bases, with 3 bases between.

This clonotype was seen only a few times. This rearrangement joins TRBV6-1 to TRBJ2-1; D may be TRBD1 (5 bases). CDR1 and CDR2 (germline): MNHNS, SASEGT. The CDR3 has 12 amino acids. V lost 0 bases to trimming and J lost 13 bases, with 10 bases between them. The CDR3 bases are TGTGCCAGCAGTGAAGCTGGTTGGGGCCAGTTCTTC. Amino acid sequence: CASSEAGWGQFF.

The rearrangement joins TRBV7-9 to TRBJ1-2; unclear D gene. V was pared by 1 base and J by 8 bases, with 14 bases between. The CDR3 covers 14 residues. Germline CDR1 SEHNR, CDR2 FQNEAQ (reference sequence). This CDR3 is CASSLGSVAEGYTF. The DNA for the CDR3 is TGTGCCAGCAGCTTAGGATCGGTGGCAGAAGGCTACACCTTC.

This clonotype was counted between two and nine times. The chain links TRBV6-4 to TRBJ2-2, with 11 nucleotides matching TRBD1. The CDR3 runs to 18 residues. J was trimmed by 3 bases and V by 5 bases; bases with no gene match: 11. Germline CDR1 and CDR2: MRHNA and SNTAGT. This chain's CDR3 is CASSSASGTGGDTGELFF. The CDR3 DNA sequence: TGTGCCAGCAGTTCTGCCTCCGGGACAGGGGGGGACACCGGGGAGCTGTTTTTT.

The gene calls are TRBV7-9 and TRBJ2-1; TRBD1 matches at 7 bases. Germline V CDR1 and CDR2: SEHNR, FQNEAQ (reference sequence). With V trimmed by 5 bases and J by 15 bases, 13 bases remained unmatched. The CDR3 spans 13 residues. The CDR3 DNA follows: TGTGCCAGCAGCCTAGACCAAGGGGGCCGGGGGTTCTTC. Its protein product is CASSLDQGGRGFF.

This clonotype turned up a few times. This chain connects TRBV4-1 to TRBJ2-7; 9 nucleotides agree with TRBD2. This CDR3 has 15 residues. CDR1 and CDR2 (germline): MGHRA, YSYEKL. Trimming removed 0 bases from V and 7 bases from J; junction bases left unmatched: 7. The CDR3 region has the DNA TGCGCCAGCAGCCAAGATATACAGCGGGGGGATGAGCAGTACTTC. Amino acid sequence: CASSQDIQRGDEQYF.

Regarding this clonotype: At one of its ends the junction is not consistent with the germline gene, which may arise from a read error. This rearrangement joins TRBV12-3 or TRBV12-4 to TRBJ2-5, with D possibly TRBD1 on 5 matching bases. The CDR3 extends over 18 amino acids. CDR3 residues: CACSLRGFVGRVVETQYF. Written as DNA, the CDR3 is TGTGCCTGCAGTTTAAGAGGCTTTGTGGGCAGGGTAGTGGAGACCCAGTACTTC.

This clonotype was found a few times. This chain joins TRBV6-1 and TRBJ2-5; D is possibly TRBD2 (6 bases). Germline-derived CDR1 and CDR2 are MNHNS and SASEGT. This CDR3 has 17 residues. V was pared by 5 bases and J by 4 bases, with 23 bases between. The CDR3 region has the DNA TGTGCCAGCAGTCGCCTAGCGTCCCGGAGGGCGCCAGAGACCCAGTACTTC. This codes for CASSRLASRRAPETQYF.

In its sample, this clonotype was seen a few times. The J gene is TRBJ2-3, the V gene TRBV5-1; tentatively, D is TRBD1 or TRBD2 (5 bases each). The CDR3 has 15 amino acids. The V end lost 4 bases, the J end lost 2 bases, and 14 bases lay between the germline ends. Germline assignment: CDR1 SGHRS and CDR2 YFSETQ. This chain's CDR3 is CASSTQRGHTDTQYF. The DNA of the CDR3 is TGCGCCAGCAGCACTCAGAGGGGCCACACAGATACGCAGTATTTT.

This clonotype came up a few times. This sequence joins TRBV9 and TRBJ2-3; perhaps TRBD1 as D (5 bases). V was pared by 0 bases and J by 0 bases, with 11 bases between. The CDR3 runs 16 residues. The V gene's germline CDR1 is SGDLS and CDR2 YYNGEE. The CDR3: CASSVVGATSTDTQYF. In nucleotides, the CDR3 is TGTGCCAGCAGCGTAGTAGGGGCGACTAGCACAGATACGCAGTATTTT.

This clonotype has ten or more counts. V usage is TRBV4-1 and J usage is TRBJ2-1, with D perhaps TRBD2 (5 bases). The V gene lost 3 bases and the J gene lost 6 bases, with 12 bases spanning the gap. Germline V gene lookup returns CDR1 MGHRA and CDR2 YSYEKL. The CDR3 covers 14 residues. CDR3 sequence reads: CASSQILVGNEQFF. CDR3 nucleotide sequence: TGCGCCAGCAGCCAGATACTAGTGGGCAATGAGCAGTTCTTC.

This clonotype was seen a handful of times. The chain uses TRBV13 and TRBJ2-7, with D maybe TRBD2 (7 bases). V lost 5 bases and J 0 bases, leaving 17 bases between the germline ends. Per the germline V gene, CDR1 is PRHDT and CDR2 is FYEKMQ (reference sequence). This CDR3 spans 16 amino acids. The CDR3 DNA follows: TGTGCCAGCAGCCCGGGGGGTCCAGGGGTCTCCTACGAGCAGTACTTC. It encodes CASSPGGPGVSYEQYF. The full variable domain, rest sourced from reference TRBV13 and TRBJ2-7, is AAGVIQSPRHLIKEKRETATLKCYPIPRHDTVYWYQQGPGQDPQFLISFYEKMQSDKGSIPDRFSAQQFSDYHSELNMSSLELGDSALYFCASSPGGPGVSYEQYFGPGTRLTVT.

This clonotype was detected a few times. Since a much larger clone is just one base distant, this may be a read error. The rearrangement uses TRBV5-1 and TRBJ2-3; TRBD1 matches 9 bases. The V gene's germline CDR1 is SGHRS and CDR2 YFSETQ. The junction had 1 base not matched to a gene; V was cut back by 1 base and J by 4 bases. The CDR3 totals 14 residues. For the CDR3, the DNA is TGCGCCAGCAGCTTGACAGGGGGCGCAGATACGCAGTATTTT. It codes for CASSLTGGADTQYF.

The J gene is TRBJ2-6, the V gene TRBV6-5, with D perhaps matching TRBD1 (6 bases). Germline values: CDR1 MNHEY, CDR2 SVGAGI. Trimming removed 0 bases at V and 0 bases at J, with 9 bases between. The CDR3 contains 17 residues. The CDR3 nucleotides read TGTGCCAGCAGTTACTCGCCGGACAGCTCTGGGGCCAACGTCCTGACTTTC. It translates to CASSYSPDSSGANVLTF.

This sequence joins TRBV5-1 and TRBJ2-1; 7 bases map to TRBD2. This CDR3 has 15 residues. Germline V gives CDR1 SGHRS, CDR2 YFSETQ. V lost 0 bases, J lost 9 bases, and 9 bases stayed unmatched. The CDR3 is CASSLEGGFRSEQFF. The CDR3 DNA sequence: TGCGCCAGCAGCTTGGAGGGAGGGTTCAGGAGTGAGCAGTTCTTC.

The V call is TRBV18, the J call TRBJ1-1, with D perhaps TRBD1 (6 bases). This CDR3 comprises 15 residues. The V end lost 5 bases, the J end lost 9 bases, and 22 bases lay between the germline ends. Germline V gene sequence: CDR1 KGHSH, CDR2 LQKENI. DNA of the CDR3: TGTGCCAGCTCATCATGGACAGTGGAGGGACGCAAAGCTTTCTTT. Translated, it gives CASSSWTVEGRKAFF.